This T cell receptor beta chain was observed in a study of beta chain features in type 1 diabetes (dated by TCRdb to 2016 to 2019). Notes on the research overall: Mean age, gender distribution, total cell number and subset yield did not differ between patients and healthy donors. Across all samples, around 100 million sorted cells were examined, and cell number per subset correlated strongly with RNA yield. The study compared the TCRB repertoires of sorted circulating CD4+ T cell subsets in recently diagnosed type 1 diabetes patients with those in matched healthy donors. Whereas all 30 or so donors provided naive and central memory subsets, regulatory and stem cell-like memory subsets were isolated from just 8 patients and roughly 8 healthy donors. Findings and caveats that apply to the study as a whole: Shorter templates might have been favored by PCR, but patient and control samples were amplified and corrected together, so both groups would have been affected equally by any skew. Patients with type 1 diabetes made fewer insertions and deleted more nucleotides at VDJ recombination sites, implying thymic rearrangement abnormalities. Naive, central memory and regulatory TCRB repertoires appeared more similar among patients than among healthy donors. HLA sub-analyses involved small numbers of individuals, so any influence of HLA type on TCRB rearrangement remained unresolved. Because cDNA was sequenced instead of genomic DNA, highly expressing activated cells could be over-represented, though the groups showed no difference in activation or CD3 levels. Type 1 diabetes patients showed a moderate but significant shortening of TCRB CDR3 length in all four CD4+ subsets.

A single peripheral blood draw of approximately 110 mL on average was collected from each donor into heparinised tubes. Naive, central memory, regulatory and stem cell-like memory CD4+ T cells were sorted on a BD FACSAria II using a panel including CD45RO, CCR7, CD25, CD127, CD95 and CD27. Every sorted population had a purity above 95%. Right away, PBMCs were isolated by Lymphoprep density gradient centrifugation and were stained directly, with no culture step. Samples were stained and sorted in pairs, with one healthy donor and one patient per experiment, so that batch effects were minimized. The entire isolated RNA was reverse transcribed using the High Capacity cDNA Reverse Transcription Kit, and thus expressed TCRB transcripts were sequenced. Deep immunoSEQ sequencing was performed on naive, central memory and regulatory T cell samples, with an average of roughly 3.3 million total reads per sample. Sorted cells were lysed in RLT buffer and RNA was extracted with DNase-treated RNeasy Micro or Mini kits, depending on cell number. Each cell subset was processed on its own to prevent cross-contamination, while patient and healthy donor samples were processed together. The immunoSEQ multiplex PCR was used to amplify TCRB sequences from cDNA, generating 87-bp fragments that spanned the CDR3 region. The amplicons were sequenced using the Illumina HiSeq platform. The authors' analysis ran thus. Synthetic template baselines were used to correct PCR bias computationally, reads within Hamming distance 2 were collapsed, and singletons that could not be merged were discarded. By aligning reads against IMGT, V, D and J genes, CDR3 length, and insertions or deletions at six rearrangement sites were assigned. Within each subset, clonotype counts were normalized to sorted cell number, and only after that were true diversity and Gini coefficients computed with the tcR R package. The overlap coefficient, calculated on TCRB nucleotide sequences, was used to measure repertoire sharing. Out-of-frame TCRB sequences from naive cells were analyzed as a proxy for the pre-selection repertoire. TCRdb holds this immuneACCESS table with in-frame rearrangements only. Some clones are missing; in checked studies, unresolved V genes explain under half, and the rest has no known cause. The V and J calls and clone size come from that table; D and trimming were worked out from the DNA. The sample includes approximately 260,000 clones, with around 22% observed a single time. The ten biggest clones cover 0.012% of the sample.

On this clone: What antigen it recognizes has not been identified. No clone much larger than this one lies a single base away; base qualities are absent.

The junction carries 13 bases between V and J, which are trimmed by 3 bases and 1 base respectively. CDR1 and CDR2 are read off the germline V gene as KGHSY and FQNENV. CDR3 length: 15 amino acids, cysteine to phenylalanine. Just the 45-base CDR3 DNA is kept, in frame starting at base 1. The rearrangement joined TRBV16 to TRBJ2-7; no D gene can be assigned with confidence. The origin of this receptor is a woman in her thirties with type 1 diabetes. The source material was naive CD4+ T cells from blood. The sample's cell subset or site label is to be understood as: true naive CD4+ T cells. The CDR3 loop reads CASSQFGTSSYEQYF. The nucleotides read TGTGCCAGCAGCCAGTTCGGTACGAGTTCCTACGAGCAGTACTTC.